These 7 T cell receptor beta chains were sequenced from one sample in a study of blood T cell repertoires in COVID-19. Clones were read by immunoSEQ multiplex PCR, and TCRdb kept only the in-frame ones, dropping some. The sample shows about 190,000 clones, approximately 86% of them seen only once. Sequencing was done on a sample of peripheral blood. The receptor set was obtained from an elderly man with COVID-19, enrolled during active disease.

The CDR3: CASRETGGIGYTF. CDR3 in DNA: TGTGCCAGCAGAGAGACAGGGGGGATTGGCTACACCTTC. The chain couples TRBV7-3 to TRBJ1-2, with TRBD1 matching over 9 bases. Unmatched junction bases numbered 6, after V lost 6 bases and J lost 7 bases. The CDR3 is 13 amino acids. Germline values: CDR1 SGHTA, CDR2 FQGTGA.

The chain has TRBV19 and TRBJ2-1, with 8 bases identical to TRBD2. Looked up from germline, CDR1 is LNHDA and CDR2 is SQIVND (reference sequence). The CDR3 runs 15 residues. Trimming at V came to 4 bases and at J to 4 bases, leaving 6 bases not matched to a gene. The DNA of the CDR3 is TGTGCCAGTAGTAACGGACTAGCAGTTTACAATGAGCAGTTCTTC. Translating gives CASSNGLAVYNEQFF.

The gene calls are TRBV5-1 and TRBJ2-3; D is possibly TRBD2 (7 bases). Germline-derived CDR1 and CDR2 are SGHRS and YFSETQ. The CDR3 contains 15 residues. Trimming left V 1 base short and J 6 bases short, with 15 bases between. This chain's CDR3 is CASSLNGGPYDTQYF. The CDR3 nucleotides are TGCGCCAGCAGCTTGAACGGGGGGCCGTACGATACGCAGTATTTT.

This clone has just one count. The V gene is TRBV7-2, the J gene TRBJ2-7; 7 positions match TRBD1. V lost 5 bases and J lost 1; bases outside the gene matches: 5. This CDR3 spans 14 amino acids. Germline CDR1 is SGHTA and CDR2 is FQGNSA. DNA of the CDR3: TGTGCCAGCAGCCCGGACAGGATTTCCTACGAGCAGTACTTC. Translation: CASSPDRISYEQYF.

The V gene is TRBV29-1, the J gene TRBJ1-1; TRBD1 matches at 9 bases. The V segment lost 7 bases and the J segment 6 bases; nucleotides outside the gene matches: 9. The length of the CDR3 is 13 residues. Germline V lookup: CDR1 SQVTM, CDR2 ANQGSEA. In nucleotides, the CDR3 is TGCAGCGCATGGACAGGGGCGATGGCTGAAGCTTTCTTT. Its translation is CSAWTGAMAEAFF.

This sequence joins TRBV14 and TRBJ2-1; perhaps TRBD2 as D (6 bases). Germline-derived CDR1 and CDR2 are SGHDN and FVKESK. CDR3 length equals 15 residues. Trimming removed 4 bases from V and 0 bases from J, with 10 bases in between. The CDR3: CASSRGVSSYNEQFF. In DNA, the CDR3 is TGTGCCAGCAGCCGGGGGGTCAGCTCCTACAATGAGCAGTTCTTC.

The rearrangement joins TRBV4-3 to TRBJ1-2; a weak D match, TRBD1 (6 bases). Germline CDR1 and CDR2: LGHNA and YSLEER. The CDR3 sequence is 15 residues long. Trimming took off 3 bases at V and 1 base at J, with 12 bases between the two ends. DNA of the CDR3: TGCGCCAGCAGCCAGTCGTTACAGGGTAACTATGGCTACACCTTC. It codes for CASSQSLQGNYGYTF.